A single T cell receptor beta chain is shown here with its context. Its target is not known. V lost 1 base and J 9 bases, leaving 4 bases between the germline ends. There are 12 residues in the CDR3. CDR1 is SEHNR and CDR2 is FQNEAQ in the germline V gene (reference sequence). Reverse transcription of about 0.45 to 1 ug RNA was performed with random hexamers. TCRdb itself ran the immunoSEQ multiplex PCR reads through MiXCR, one entry per CDR3 protein. Among about 150,000 distinct CDR3 sequences listed, more than 90% were seen once. Bulk CD8+ and CD4+ cells came from magnetic negative isolation; CD8+ TEMRA by FACS. This sample was taken from a study of CD8 T cells in Susac syndrome. For the study at large: Among the Susac syndrome patients sequenced, 5 or 6 had active disease and fewer than 10 were in remission.

Study observations and caveats: Susac syndrome CD4+ T cell repertoires showed no clonal expansion.

The sequence came from a human donor with Susac syndrome. Material: CD4+ T cells from PBMCs. The V call is TRBV7-9, the J call TRBJ1-6; D uncertain. For the CDR3, the DNA is TGTGCCAGCAGCTTAGAGTTTTCACCCCTCCACTTT. It encodes CASSLEFSPLHF. The full variable domain, in which reference TRBV7-9 and TRBJ1-6 provide the parts outside the CDR3, is DTGVSQNPRHKITKRGQNVTFRCDPISEHNRLYWYRQTLGQGPEFLTYFQNEAQLEKSRLLSDRFSAERPKGSFSTLEIQRTEQGDSAMYLCASSLEFSPLHFGNGTRLTVT.